These 15 T cell receptor beta chains originate from one sample sequenced in a study of vaccination and CD4 T cells after COVID-19. Treatment: 10-day PBMC culture with coronavirus spike peptide pools or control peptides (ViraFEST assay). Researchers collected the unexposed donor's CD4+ T cells before the COVID-19 pandemic (2011-2018). What these receptors recognize is not known. The Oncomine TCR Beta short-read assay was applied to DNA of cultured CD4+ T cells. TCRdb reanalysed the PCR reads using MiXCR and keeps one entry per CDR3 protein. The sample yields a few thousand distinct CDR3 sequences, roughly 40% seen once. The sequencing sample was made of CD4+ T cells from blood, cultured in vitro. The receptors were gathered from a human donor in good health.

By share, this clonotype counts as medium-sized (0.01 to 0.1%). The V call is TRBV27, the J call TRBJ1-1, with 7 bases lining up with TRBD1. V dropped 3 bases and J dropped 4; count of bases not matched to a gene: 5. Germline V gives CDR1 MNHEY, CDR2 SMNVEV (reference sequence). This CDR3 has 14 amino acids. DNA of the CDR3: TGTGCCAGCAGTTTGCGGACAGGAGTCACTGAAGCTTTCTTT. This sequence encodes CASSLRTGVTEAFF.

V usage is TRBV5-1 and J usage is TRBJ1-2; D is undetermined. V was trimmed by 1 base and J by 3 bases, leaving 10 bases between them. The CDR3 totals 14 residues. CDR1 and CDR2 from the germline V gene are SGHRS and YFSETQ. The CDR3 loop reads CASSLLLNDYGYTF. CDR3 coding DNA: TGCGCCAGCAGCTTGCTCCTGAACGACTATGGCTACACCTTC.

This clonotype was detected only a few times. The chain links TRBV19 to TRBJ1-1; D is perhaps TRBD1 (6 bases). The CDR3 spans 12 residues. The germline V gene has CDR1 LNHDA and CDR2 SQIVND (reference sequence). Trimming cost V 9 bases and J 4 bases, with 12 bases left between them. The CDR3 loop is CASGGGSTEAFF. CDR3 sequence (DNA): TGTGCCAGCGGGGGCGGTAGCACTGAAGCTTTCTTT. Together with reference TRBV19 and TRBJ1-1, the CDR3 gives the full variable domain: DGGITQSPKYLFRKEGQNVTLSCEQNLNHDAMYWYRQDPGQGLRLIYYSQIVNDFQKGDIAEGYSVSREKKESFPLTVTSAQKNPTAFYLCASGGGSTEAFFGQGTRLTVV.

The chain combines TRBV6-1 with TRBJ1-1; D is unclear. The CDR3 covers 13 residues. V lost 4 bases, J lost 2 bases, and 8 bases lay in between. Looked up from germline, CDR1 is MNHNS and CDR2 is SASEGT. This CDR3 reads CASSVSENTEAFF. CDR3 nucleotide sequence: TGTGCCAGCAGTGTTTCGGAAAACACTGAAGCTTTCTTT.

The chain joins TRBV11-2 to TRBJ1-2; TRBD1 matches at 9 bases. The CDR3 has 14 amino acids. The junction had 5 bases not matched to a gene; V was cut back by 1 base and J by 8 bases. Germline-derived CDR1 and CDR2 are SGHAT and FQNNGV. This CDR3 reads CASSLGPTGGGYTF. The CDR3 nucleotides read TGTGCCAGCAGCTTAGGCCCGACAGGGGGAGGCTACACCTTC.

This clonotype was picked up a small number of times. V and J are TRBV6-1 and TRBJ1-2; D not resolved. The CDR3 consists of 12 residues. Germline CDR1 MNHNS, CDR2 SASEGT. V lost 10 bases, J lost 3 bases, and 12 bases lay in between. The CDR3 loop reads CATRGGHYGYTF. CDR3 bases: TGTGCCACCCGCGGAGGGCACTATGGCTACACCTTC.

The genes are TRBV12-3 or TRBV12-4 and TRBJ2-1; possible D gene TRBD2, 6 bases. The V end lost 4 bases, the J end lost 15 bases, and 13 bases lay between the germline ends. The CDR3 is 11 amino acids. The CDR3 bases are TGTGCCAGCAGTTCAGGCGGGGTGAGGTTCTTC. Amino acid sequence: CASSSGGVRFF.

This chain links TRBV12-3 or TRBV12-4 with TRBJ2-7; no definite D call. The CDR3 loop spans 13 amino acids. V was clipped by 6 bases and J by 2 bases, with 11 bases between them. CDR3 nucleotide sequence: TGTGCCAGCAGCCCCACGACGACCTACGAGCAGTACTTC. Amino acid sequence: CASSPTTTYEQYF.

This clonotype was seen only a few times. The chain employs TRBV6-1 and TRBJ1-2, with D uncertain. The CDR3 runs 12 residues. Germline CDR1 reads MNHNS; CDR2 reads SASEGT. V lost 4 bases and J lost 8, with 11 bases in between. This CDR3 reads CASSAHMGGYTF. CDR3 sequence (DNA): TGTGCCAGCAGTGCCCACATGGGGGGCTACACCTTC.

This clonotype was observed once. This chain connects TRBV6-1 to TRBJ2-3; D is perhaps TRBD2 (6 bases). CDR1 and CDR2 (germline): MNHNS, SASEGT. Deletions cut 9 bases from V and 1 base from J, with 14 bases between. The CDR3 has 14 residues. CDR3 sequence (DNA): TGTGCCAGTTCGTTAGCGGTTCGCACAGATACGCAGTATTTT. This translates into CASSLAVRTDTQYF.

The chain recombines TRBV19 with TRBJ2-3, with 7 bases that match TRBD1. CDR3 length: 14 residues. V lost 5 bases and J lost 1; bases outside the gene matches: 3. From germline, CDR1 is LNHDA and CDR2 SQIVND (reference sequence). CDR3 loop: CASSQGVGTDTQYF. The CDR3 DNA reads as TGTGCCAGTAGTCAGGGGGTCGGCACAGATACGCAGTATTTT. Variable domain in full (rest from reference TRBV19 and TRBJ2-3): DGGITQSPKYLFRKEGQNVTLSCEQNLNHDAMYWYRQDPGQGLRLIYYSQIVNDFQKGDIAEGYSVSREKKESFPLTVTSAQKNPTAFYLCASSQGVGTDTQYFGPGTRLTVL.

This clonotype was counted between two and nine times. The V and J genes are TRBV6-4 and TRBJ2-3; D not resolved. V was clipped by 4 bases and J by 4 bases, with 9 bases between them. Looked up from germline, CDR1 is MRHNA and CDR2 is SNTAGT. The CDR3 consists of 13 residues. The CDR3 protein is CASSASESDTQYF. In nucleotides, the CDR3 is TGTGCCAGCAGTGCCTCGGAATCAGATACGCAGTATTTT.

This clonotype occurred a few times. The CDR3 is CSAREGGTGYTF. In nucleotides, the CDR3 is TGCAGTGCTAGAGAAGGGGGGACGGGCTACACCTTC. This chain links TRBV20-1 with TRBJ1-2; D might be TRBD1 (6 bases). The V end was cut by 0 bases, the J end by 8 bases, with 10 bases between. CDR1 DFQATT and CDR2 SNEGSKA come from the germline V gene (reference sequence). CDR3 length: 12 residues.

The chain recombines TRBV6-1 with TRBJ2-2; TRBD1 is a possible D gene (6 bases). Germline V gene lookup returns CDR1 MNHNS and CDR2 SASEGT. The CDR3 covers 14 residues. The V end lost 6 bases, the J end lost 0 bases, and 8 bases lay between the germline ends. In DNA form, the CDR3 reads TGTGCCAGCAGGACAGGAACGAACACCGGGGAGCTGTTTTTT. Translation: CASRTGTNTGELFF.

The chain joins TRBV7-2 to TRBJ2-7, with D perhaps matching TRBD2 (7 bases). CDR3 size: 16 residues. V gave up 8 bases and J gave up 0 bases, with 20 bases separating them. Germline CDR1 SGHTA, CDR2 FQGNSA. The CDR3 nucleotides are TGTGCCAGCCAAGACTTTGGGGGGGGGCGCTCCTACGAGCAGTACTTC. It encodes CASQDFGGGRSYEQYF.